One T cell receptor beta chain is described in this entry. The data stem from a study of T cell repertoires in cytomegalovirus infection. Germline values: CDR1 MDHEN, CDR2 SYDVKM. The CDR3 totals 15 residues. The V end was cut by 3 bases, the J end by 0 bases, with 9 bases between. TCRdb re-analysed the reads in MiXCR, keeping a single row per CDR3 protein. The repertoire holds approximately 500,000 distinct CDR3 sequences, with more than 15% as singletons. The sequence came from a human donor in good health (CMV status not recorded). Some clones in this sample may be carry-over from other donors' samples. Sequenced sample: CD8+ T cells from PBMCs. The chain has TRBV28 and TRBJ1-5; unclear D gene. For the CDR3, the DNA is TGTGCCAGCAGTTTGATCCGCGGTAGCAATCAGCCCCAGCATTTT. Encoded protein: CASSLIRGSNQPQHF.